Below, one T cell receptor beta chain is given with its context. Its specificity is unknown. The data were taken from a study of T cell responses to AZD1222 COVID-19 vaccine. Overall study results and limits: Only six AZD1222 recipients tested seropositive at baseline. An increase in Spike-specific TCR breadth and depth was observed after two AZD1222 doses.

Measured with immunoSEQ multiplex PCR; TCRdb has only the in-frame clones, and not every one. Among some 130,000 clones, approximately 90% were seen once, and the ten largest hold 1.5% to 2%. The V and J ends lost 5 bases and 4 bases respectively, with 18 bases between them. CDR3 size: 15 residues. CDR1 SGHTA and CDR2 FQGNSA come from the germline V gene. Sequenced material: peripheral blood, taken on day 0 of AZD1222 vaccination. This receptor was taken from an adult in good health. The chain links TRBV7-2 to TRBJ2-7, with D uncertain. CDR3 bases: TGTGCCAGCAGCCTCGCGCGGACGGCCTATTACGAGCAGTACTTC. Translated, it gives CASSLARTAYYEQYF. Filled out from reference TRBV7-2 and TRBJ2-7, the complete variable domain reads GAGVSQSPSNKVTEKGKDVELRCDPISGHTALYWYRQSLGQGLEFLIYFQGNSAPDKSGLPSDRFSAERTGGSVSTLTIQRTQQEDSAVYLCASSLARTAYYEQYFGPGTRLTVT.